This T cell receptor beta chain was recorded in a study of cytomegalovirus exposure and HLA in healthy donors. Only a few counts were recorded for this clone. Its target is unknown. The junction does not match germline at one end; this may be a read error. The study ran its PCR with 60 Vbeta and 13 Jbeta primers. Sequencing used immunoSEQ multiplex PCR; TCRdb keeps in-frame clones, though not all of them. The sample yields 120,000 to 150,000 clones, roughly 80% seen once. Notes on the study in general: Because they were indistinguishable, some V segments, including TRBV6-2 and TRBV6-3, were excluded. Specificity of a few CMV-associated chains for CMV antigens was verified in vitro.

Germline CDR1 is MNHNY and CDR2 is SVGAGI (reference sequence). The CDR3 loop spans 14 amino acids. Sequencing used PBMCs. The chain is built from TRBV6-6 and TRBJ2-7; D perhaps matches TRBD2 (5 bases). This TCR derives from a man between 35 and 55 years old in good health and CMV-seronegative. The CDR3 region is CASSYSIIANYMDF. The CDR3 DNA reads TGTGCCAGCAGTTACTCGATCATAGCGAACTACATGGATTTC.